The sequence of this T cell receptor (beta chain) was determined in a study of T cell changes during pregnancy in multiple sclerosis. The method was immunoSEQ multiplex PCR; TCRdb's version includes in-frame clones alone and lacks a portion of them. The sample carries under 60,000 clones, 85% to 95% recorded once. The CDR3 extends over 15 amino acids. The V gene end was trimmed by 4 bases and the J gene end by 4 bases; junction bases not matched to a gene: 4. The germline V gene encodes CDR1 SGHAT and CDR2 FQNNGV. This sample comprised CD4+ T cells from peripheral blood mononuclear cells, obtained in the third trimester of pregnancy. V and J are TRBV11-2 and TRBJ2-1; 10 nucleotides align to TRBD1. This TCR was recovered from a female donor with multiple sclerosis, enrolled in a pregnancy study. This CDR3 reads CASSSDRGQYNEQFF. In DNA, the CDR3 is TGTGCCAGCAGCTCAGACAGGGGGCAGTACAATGAGCAGTTCTTC.